The 20 T cell receptor beta chains in this list originate from one sample, sequenced in a study of PD-1 blockade in classical Hodgkin lymphoma. Sequenced by immunoSEQ multiplex PCR; TCRdb stores in-frame clones only, minus some. This sample has about 92,000 clones, with under 85% found just once. Time point specified: cycle 4 day 1 (C4D1), after 6 weeks of nivolumab. Relapse was seen in all patients after autologous stem cell transplantation, and brentuximab vedotin exposure was variable. The material was peripheral blood mononuclear cells (PBMCs), obtained before the fourth cycle of nivolumab. The receptor source for this set is a human donor with classical Hodgkin lymphoma.

V is TRBV30 and J is TRBJ2-7, with D tentatively TRBD2 (6 bases). The CDR3 runs to 20 residues. V gave up 0 bases and J gave up 1 base, with 28 bases separating them. Germline V CDR1 and CDR2: GTSNPN, SVGIG (reference sequence). CDR3: CAWSVLGGSHGWRRSYEQYF. CDR3 bases: TGTGCCTGGAGTGTACTTGGAGGGAGCCATGGGTGGCGCCGTTCCTACGAGCAGTACTTC.

The gene calls are TRBV11-3 and TRBJ2-3; 9 bases are shared with TRBD1. The J segment lost 4 bases and the V segment lost 5 bases, leaving 10 bases of the junction unmatched. Germline V lookup: CDR1 SGHNT, CDR2 YENEEA. The CDR3 has 16 residues. The DNA for the CDR3 is TGTGCCAGCAGCACAAGGGGACAGGGAAGGGCAGATACGCAGTATTTT. Its translation: CASSTRGQGRADTQYF.

The table lists this clone with a count of one. The rearrangement links TRBV7-3 to TRBJ1-1; D not resolved. V dropped 2 bases and J dropped 0 bases, with 7 bases sitting between them. The CDR3 contains 14 residues. In germline, CDR1 is SGHTA, CDR2 FQGTGA. CDR3 region: CASSLLGLNTEAFF. CDR3 nucleotide sequence: TGTGCCAGCAGCTTATTGGGGTTGAACACTGAAGCTTTCTTT.

This clone was picked up one time. This chain uses TRBV6-5 with TRBJ2-7; 10 nucleotides line up with TRBD1. Trimming cost V 5 bases and J 5 bases; bases outside gene matches: 9. From germline, CDR1 is MNHEY and CDR2 SVGAGI. This CDR3 contains 15 residues. CDR3: CASSKTRDRGDEQYF. The CDR3 DNA follows: TGTGCCAGCAGTAAAACTCGGGACAGGGGCGACGAGCAGTACTTC.

This chain links TRBV5-1 with TRBJ1-1; D might be TRBD1 (6 bases). Between the trimmed V and J ends, which lost 0 bases and 5 bases, there was a span of 11 bases. The germline CDR1 and CDR2 sequences are SGHRS and YFSETQ. The CDR3 length is 14 residues. Written as DNA, the CDR3 is TGCGCCAGCAGCTTGGAGGGGGGCCGGACTGAAGCTTTCTTT. Its protein is CASSLEGGRTEAFF.

The rearrangement links TRBV27 to TRBJ2-5; D remains ambiguous. The V end was cut by 3 bases, the J end by 4 bases, with 9 bases between. The CDR3 runs to 13 residues. Per the germline V gene, CDR1 is MNHEY and CDR2 is SMNVEV (reference sequence). CDR3 sequence: CASSLGSRETQYF. The CDR3 DNA is TGTGCCAGCAGTTTGGGCAGTAGAGAGACCCAGTACTTC.

This clone was detected only once. The chain couples TRBV5-4 to TRBJ1-4; 8 bases align to TRBD1. This CDR3 contains 15 residues. With 4 bases clipped from V and 5 bases from J, the junction kept 7 bases outside the gene matches. The germline V gene has CDR1 SGHNT and CDR2 YYREEE (reference sequence). The CDR3 DNA reads as TGTGCCAGCAGCCGGCGCGGGACAGGAAATGAAAAACTGTTTTTT. Encoded protein: CASSRRGTGNEKLFF.

This chain links TRBV9 with TRBJ2-2, with no clear D. Germline V lookup: CDR1 SGDLS, CDR2 YYNGEE. The CDR3 is made up of 16 amino acids. Deletions cut 1 base from V and 0 bases from J, with 10 bases between. CDR3 DNA: TGTGCCAGCAGCGTACCCCGAGACGCGAACACCGGGGAGCTGTTTTTT. It encodes CASSVPRDANTGELFF.

The rearrangement uses TRBV5-6 and TRBJ1-1, with D possibly being TRBD1 (5 bases). Per germline, CDR1 SGHDT and CDR2 YYEEEE. The CDR3 is 11 amino acids. The germline V and J ends were trimmed by 5 bases and 12 bases, with 14 bases remaining between them. In DNA, the CDR3 is TGTGCCAGCAGTTGGGGGAGCAAGACTTTCTTT. Residues: CASSWGSKTFF.

The gene calls are TRBV18 and TRBJ2-7; TRBD2 aligns across 8 bases. Germline assignment: CDR1 KGHSH and CDR2 LQKENI. The length of the CDR3 is 17 residues. Losses at the gene ends were 3 bases for V and 4 bases for J; bases not matched to a gene: 14. CDR3 region: CASSPQPGVAGTYEQYF. Written as DNA, the CDR3 is TGTGCCAGCTCACCCCAACCGGGGGTAGCGGGAACGTACGAGCAGTACTTC.

This clone was observed a handful of times. This chain connects TRBV19 to TRBJ1-5, with D maybe TRBD1 (5 bases). CDR1 is LNHDA, CDR2 SQIVND, per germline (reference sequence). The ends were cut back, 2 bases at V and 7 bases at J, with 15 bases in the middle. The CDR3 is 15 residues long. The CDR3 sequence: CASSILGQGGQPQHF. CDR3 in DNA: TGTGCCAGTAGTATATTGGGGCAGGGCGGACAGCCCCAGCATTTT.

The rearrangement joins TRBV9 to TRBJ2-1; 7 bases are shared with TRBD1. The CDR3 consists of 14 residues. Per the germline V gene, CDR1 is SGDLS and CDR2 is YYNGEE. The V segment lost 2 bases and the J segment 8 bases; nucleotides outside the gene matches: 7. As DNA, the CDR3 is TGTGCCAGCAGCGTTACGGGACAGCCGCATGAGCAGTTCTTC. Its translation is CASSVTGQPHEQFF.

This clone has a handful of counts. The gene calls are TRBV5-5 and TRBJ2-7; D is perhaps TRBD2 (5 bases). Germline CDR1 and CDR2: SGHKS and YYEKEE (reference sequence). The V and J ends lost 1 base and 5 bases respectively, with 19 bases between them. CDR3 length: 16 residues. The CDR3: CASSLPLSRLRHEQYF. CDR3 coding DNA: TGTGCCAGCAGCTTGCCCCTCTCTAGACTACGACACGAGCAGTACTTC. The whole variable domain, filled in from reference TRBV5-5 and TRBJ2-7, reads DAGVTQSPTHLIKTRGQQVTLRCSPISGHKSVSWYQQVLGQGPQFIFQYYEKEERGRGNFPDRFSARQFPNYSSELNVNALLLGDSALYLCASSLPLSRLRHEQYFGPGTRLTVT.

V and J are TRBV5-6 and TRBJ2-7; 10 bases fit TRBD1. V dropped 3 bases and J dropped 4; count of bases not matched to a gene: 10. This CDR3 comprises 16 residues. Germline CDR1 SGHDT, CDR2 YYEEEE. The CDR3: CASSWGTGDVRYEQYF. As DNA, the CDR3 is TGTGCCAGCAGCTGGGGGACAGGGGACGTTCGGTACGAGCAGTACTTC.

This chain connects TRBV5-4 to TRBJ2-5; D not resolved. The germline V and J ends were trimmed by 4 bases and 5 bases, with 12 bases remaining between them. In germline, CDR1 is SGHNT, CDR2 YYREEE (reference sequence). There are 13 residues in the CDR3. CDR3 region: CASSIPFEETQYF. CDR3 nucleotide sequence: TGTGCCAGCAGCATACCATTTGAGGAGACCCAGTACTTC.

The chain joins TRBV5-1 to TRBJ2-1; D is unresolved. CDR3 length: 15 residues. CDR1 SGHRS and CDR2 YFSETQ come from the germline V gene. Trimming took 6 bases from V and 2 from J, leaving 15 bases between them. The CDR3 DNA is TGCGCCAGCAAATTTTCAGGTAACACCTACAATGAGCAGTTCTTC. This gives the protein CASKFSGNTYNEQFF. Filled out from reference TRBV5-1 and TRBJ2-1, the complete variable domain reads KAGVTQTPRYLIKTRGQQVTLSCSPISGHRSVSWYQQTPGQGLQFLFEYFSETQRNKGNFPGRFSGRQFSNSRSEMNVSTLELGDSALYLCASKFSGNTYNEQFFGPGTRLTVL.

The genes are TRBV7-2 and TRBJ1-2; unclear D gene. Trimming cost V 1 base and J 2 bases, with 8 bases left between them. Germline values: CDR1 SGHTA, CDR2 FQGNSA. This CDR3 contains 14 residues. The CDR3 here is CASSLGGQNYGYTF. Here the CDR3 DNA reads TGTGCCAGCAGCTTAGGAGGTCAGAACTATGGCTACACCTTC.

The chain joins TRBV25-1 to TRBJ2-1; no clear D. Trimming removed 4 bases from V and 7 bases from J, with 17 bases in between. Germline CDR1 is MGHDK and CDR2 is SYGVNS. The CDR3 runs 15 residues. The CDR3 is CASSAPRAFFNEQFF. The DNA of the CDR3 is TGTGCCAGCAGTGCCCCTCGGGCGTTCTTTAATGAGCAGTTCTTC.

The chain joins TRBV7-6 to TRBJ2-7, with TRBD2 matching 7 bases. Germline lookup yields CDR1 SGHVS and CDR2 FNYEAQ. The V and J ends lost 5 bases and 0 bases, in that order; junction bases with no gene match: 13. The CDR3 is 17 residues long. CDR3 in DNA: TGTGCCAGCAGCCGGGAAAGACTAGCCGCGGGCTCCTACGAGCAGTACTTC. This gives the protein CASSRERLAAGSYEQYF.

This clone appeared once. This chain uses TRBV19 with TRBJ1-1; D is undetermined. Trimming shortened V by 5 bases and J by 1 base, and 14 bases separated the two germline ends. The CDR3 length is 15 residues. CDR1 LNHDA and CDR2 SQIVND come from the germline V gene (reference sequence). DNA for the CDR3: TGTGCCAGTAGTTCCCGACACGGTTCGAACACTGAAGCTTTCTTT. It encodes CASSSRHGSNTEAFF.